A selection of T cell receptor beta chains follows, all from one sample in a study of identical twins. TCRdb redid the calling of the 5' RACE reads with MiXCR, one entry per CDR3 protein. This table holds hundreds of thousands of distinct CDR3 sequences, roughly 13% found once. Material: memory (CD45RO+) T cells sorted from blood. These TCRs come from a woman aged 18-29 years in good health. CDR3s include the opening cysteine and the closing phenylalanine or tryptophan. Each record gives: V gene, J gene, clone size, CDR3 length, D gene, CDR3 protein, CDR3 DNA. The D gene is left open where the match is weak. Size tells how often a clone was seen (once, few, many) or the class of an expanded clone, and some rows leave it out.

v_call: TRBV4-2; j_call: TRBJ2-7; clone_size: -; cdr3_length: 13; d_call: -; cdr3_aa: CASSQGTGLYQYF; cdr3_nt: TGTGCCAGCAGCCAAGGTACAGGGCTCTATCAGTACTTC
v_call: TRBV12-3/TRBV12-4; j_call: TRBJ2-1; clone_size: many; cdr3_length: 15; d_call: TRBD2; cdr3_aa: CASSSRGGLNNEQFF; cdr3_nt: TGTGCCAGCAGCTCGCGGGGGGGCCTAAACAATGAGCAGTTCTTC
v_call: TRBV5-1; j_call: TRBJ2-7; clone_size: few; cdr3_length: 13; d_call: -; cdr3_aa: CASTMSDSYEQYF; cdr3_nt: TGCGCCAGCACTATGTCGGACTCCTACGAGCAGTACTTC
v_call: TRBV6-6; j_call: TRBJ1-1; clone_size: few; cdr3_length: 13; d_call: -; cdr3_aa: CASSLGMGSRAFF; cdr3_nt: TGTGCCAGCAGTTTAGGTATGGGGTCTCGAGCTTTCTTT
v_call: TRBV4-1; j_call: TRBJ2-7; clone_size: once; cdr3_length: 16; d_call: -; cdr3_aa: CASSQVGFKRVGEQYF; cdr3_nt: TGCGCCAGCAGCCAAGTCGGCTTTAAGAGGGTGGGCGAGCAGTACTTC
v_call: TRBV4-1; j_call: TRBJ2-2; clone_size: few; cdr3_length: 14; d_call: -; cdr3_aa: CASSQVENTGELFF; cdr3_nt: TGCGCCAGCAGCCAAGTCGAGAACACCGGGGAGCTGTTTTTT
v_call: TRBV30; j_call: TRBJ2-7; clone_size: -; cdr3_length: 14; d_call: -; cdr3_aa: CALVRQGGSYEQYF; cdr3_nt: TGTGCCCTCGTGAGACAGGGAGGATCCTACGAGCAGTACTTC
v_call: TRBV7-2; j_call: TRBJ2-5; clone_size: -; cdr3_length: 13; d_call: -; cdr3_aa: CASSPAWGETQYF; cdr3_nt: TGTGCCAGCAGCCCCGCTTGGGGGGAGACCCAGTACTTC
v_call: TRBV6-1; j_call: TRBJ1-5; clone_size: few; cdr3_length: 13; d_call: -; cdr3_aa: CASSGNSNQPQHF; cdr3_nt: TGTGCCAGCAGTGGGAATAGCAATCAGCCCCAGCATTTT
v_call: TRBV6-5; j_call: TRBJ1-2; clone_size: -; cdr3_length: 15; d_call: -; cdr3_aa: CASSSLRRGDGGYTF; cdr3_nt: TGTGCCAGCAGTTCCTTAAGGAGGGGCGACGGAGGCTACACCTTC
v_call: TRBV7-3; j_call: TRBJ2-2; clone_size: -; cdr3_length: 14; d_call: -; cdr3_aa: CASSPLVQGGELFF; cdr3_nt: TGTGCCAGCAGCCCACTGGTACAGGGTGGGGAGCTGTTTTTT
v_call: TRBV7-7; j_call: TRBJ2-3; clone_size: few; cdr3_length: 15; d_call: -; cdr3_aa: CASSRTPTSTDTQYF; cdr3_nt: TGTGCCAGCAGCCGGACGCCGACTAGCACAGATACGCAGTATTTT
v_call: TRBV11-2; j_call: TRBJ2-2; clone_size: many; cdr3_length: 16; d_call: -; cdr3_aa: CASSRLDEMNTGELFF; cdr3_nt: TGTGCCAGCAGCCGACTTGACGAGATGAACACCGGGGAGCTGTTTTTT
v_call: TRBV7-2; j_call: TRBJ2-7; clone_size: few; cdr3_length: 14; d_call: -; cdr3_aa: CASSLGAFSSEQYF; cdr3_nt: TGTGCCAGCAGCTTAGGGGCTTTTAGCTCCGAGCAGTACTTC
v_call: TRBV6-5; j_call: TRBJ2-7; clone_size: -; cdr3_length: 11; d_call: -; cdr3_aa: CASLRGYEQYF; cdr3_nt: TGTGCCAGCTTACGGGGCTACGAGCAGTACTTC
v_call: TRBV20-1; j_call: TRBJ2-3; clone_size: few; cdr3_length: 15; d_call: -; cdr3_aa: CSARDIRAGGDTQYF; cdr3_nt: TGCAGTGCTAGAGACATTAGGGCAGGAGGAGATACGCAGTATTTT
v_call: TRBV4-3; j_call: TRBJ2-7; clone_size: -; cdr3_length: 15; d_call: TRBD1; cdr3_aa: CASSQQGDSAYEQYF; cdr3_nt: TGCGCCAGCAGCCAGCAGGGGGACAGTGCCTACGAGCAGTACTTC
v_call: TRBV20-1; j_call: TRBJ2-5; clone_size: -; cdr3_length: 10; d_call: -; cdr3_aa: CSAQKETQYF; cdr3_nt: TGCAGTGCTCAAAAAGAGACCCAGTACTTC
v_call: TRBV2; j_call: TRBJ2-1; clone_size: -; cdr3_length: 12; d_call: -; cdr3_aa: CASHSLGGEQFF; cdr3_nt: TGTGCCAGCCATTCCCTCGGGGGCGAGCAGTTCTTC
v_call: TRBV5-1; j_call: TRBJ1-1; clone_size: -; cdr3_length: 14; d_call: -; cdr3_aa: CASSLELGVTEAFF; cdr3_nt: TGCGCCAGCAGCTTGGAGCTAGGGGTTACTGAAGCTTTCTTT
v_call: TRBV5-1; j_call: TRBJ2-1; clone_size: few; cdr3_length: 18; d_call: -; cdr3_aa: CASSLGGHRGKEYNEQFF; cdr3_nt: TGCGCCAGCAGCTTGGGGGGACACCGGGGGAAAGAGTACAATGAGCAGTTCTTC
v_call: TRBV15; j_call: TRBJ2-7; clone_size: many; cdr3_length: 12; d_call: TRBD2; cdr3_aa: CATSRPAGTQYF; cdr3_nt: TGTGCCACCAGCAGACCAGCGGGAACGCAGTACTTC
v_call: TRBV20-1; j_call: TRBJ2-3; clone_size: -; cdr3_length: 15; d_call: TRBD2; cdr3_aa: CSARTSGGRTDTQYF; cdr3_nt: TGCAGTGCTAGGACTAGCGGGGGGCGCACAGATACGCAGTATTTT
v_call: TRBV20-1; j_call: TRBJ2-2; clone_size: -; cdr3_length: 15; d_call: -; cdr3_aa: CSAQTLSEPTGELFF; cdr3_nt: TGCAGTGCGCAAACCTTATCAGAACCCACCGGGGAGCTGTTTTTT
v_call: TRBV5-1; j_call: TRBJ1-2; clone_size: -; cdr3_length: 16; d_call: -; cdr3_aa: CASSSASGLGNYGYTF; cdr3_nt: TGCGCCAGCAGCTCCGCGTCGGGACTTGGGAACTATGGCTACACCTTC
v_call: TRBV12-3/TRBV12-4; j_call: TRBJ1-1; clone_size: many; cdr3_length: 14; d_call: TRBD1; cdr3_aa: CASSRDRGNTEAFF; cdr3_nt: TGTGCCAGCAGTAGGGACAGGGGGAACACTGAAGCTTTCTTT
v_call: TRBV7-9; j_call: TRBJ2-1; clone_size: -; cdr3_length: 16; d_call: -; cdr3_aa: CASSYHLLGTNNEQFF; cdr3_nt: TGTGCCAGCAGTTACCATCTGCTAGGAACCAACAATGAGCAGTTCTTC
v_call: TRBV29-1; j_call: TRBJ1-2; clone_size: many; cdr3_length: 11; d_call: -; cdr3_aa: CSVTGGVGRVF; cdr3_nt: TGCAGCGTGACCGGGGGAGTCGGGAGGGTCTTC
v_call: TRBV7-9; j_call: TRBJ2-5; clone_size: few; cdr3_length: 16; d_call: TRBD2; cdr3_aa: CASSPGTSGGEETQYF; cdr3_nt: TGTGCCAGCAGCCCCGGGACTAGCGGGGGAGAAGAGACCCAGTACTTC
v_call: TRBV27; j_call: TRBJ2-1; clone_size: -; cdr3_length: 16; d_call: -; cdr3_aa: CASILKAGSSYNEQFF; cdr3_nt: TGTGCCAGCATCCTCAAGGCGGGTAGCTCCTACAATGAGCAGTTCTTC
v_call: TRBV2; j_call: TRBJ2-7; clone_size: -; cdr3_length: 17; d_call: -; cdr3_aa: CASSEAASRAVGYEQYF; cdr3_nt: TGTGCCAGCAGTGAAGCAGCGAGTAGGGCCGTTGGCTACGAGCAGTACTTC
v_call: TRBV3-1; j_call: TRBJ2-7; clone_size: many; cdr3_length: 14; d_call: -; cdr3_aa: CASSQTWGVPEQYF; cdr3_nt: TGTGCCAGCAGCCAAACCTGGGGGGTCCCCGAGCAGTACTTC
v_call: TRBV12-3/TRBV12-4; j_call: TRBJ2-1; clone_size: -; cdr3_length: 16; d_call: TRBD1; cdr3_aa: CASSPPPGQGADEQFF; cdr3_nt: TGTGCCAGCAGCCCCCCCCCGGGACAGGGGGCGGATGAGCAGTTCTTC
v_call: TRBV6-1; j_call: TRBJ2-5; clone_size: many; cdr3_length: 15; d_call: -; cdr3_aa: CASSEIPGPQETQYF; cdr3_nt: TGTGCCAGCAGTGAAATTCCGGGGCCCCAAGAGACCCAGTACTTC
v_call: TRBV20-1; j_call: TRBJ1-1; clone_size: -; cdr3_length: 14; d_call: -; cdr3_aa: CSASSTHRNTEAFF; cdr3_nt: TGCAGTGCTAGTTCTACACACCGGAACACTGAAGCTTTCTTT
v_call: TRBV15; j_call: TRBJ2-2; clone_size: -; cdr3_length: 17; d_call: -; cdr3_aa: CAIGGANGGANTGELFF; cdr3_nt: TGTGCCATCGGGGGAGCCAATGGGGGCGCGAACACCGGGGAGCTGTTTTTT
v_call: TRBV20-1; j_call: TRBJ1-1; clone_size: many; cdr3_length: 12; d_call: -; cdr3_aa: CSVIPRNTEAFF; cdr3_nt: TGCAGTGTTATCCCACGGAACACTGAAGCTTTCTTT
v_call: TRBV12-3/TRBV12-4; j_call: TRBJ1-5; clone_size: few; cdr3_length: 14; d_call: -; cdr3_aa: CASNTEDRRQPQHF; cdr3_nt: TGTGCCAGCAACACAGAGGACCGGAGACAGCCCCAGCATTTT
v_call: TRBV2; j_call: TRBJ2-1; clone_size: -; cdr3_length: 14; d_call: -; cdr3_aa: CASRGEIYGNEQFF; cdr3_nt: TGTGCCAGCAGGGGGGAGATATATGGCAATGAGCAGTTCTTC
v_call: TRBV5-5; j_call: TRBJ1-5; clone_size: few; cdr3_length: 13; d_call: -; cdr3_aa: CASSLVWDQPQHF; cdr3_nt: TGTGCCAGCAGCTTGGTATGGGATCAGCCCCAGCATTTT
v_call: TRBV20-1; j_call: TRBJ2-1; clone_size: few; cdr3_length: 12; d_call: TRBD2; cdr3_aa: CSASGRANEQFF; cdr3_nt: TGCAGTGCTAGCGGGAGGGCGAATGAGCAGTTCTTC
v_call: TRBV10-3; j_call: TRBJ1-2; clone_size: many; cdr3_length: 15; d_call: -; cdr3_aa: CAISEEVGGRGGYTF; cdr3_nt: TGTGCCATCAGTGAGGAGGTAGGAGGAAGAGGTGGCTACACCTTC
v_call: TRBV20-1; j_call: TRBJ2-1; clone_size: -; cdr3_length: 15; d_call: -; cdr3_aa: CSARVGTPGYNEQFF; cdr3_nt: TGCAGTGCTAGAGTCGGAACTCCGGGCTACAATGAGCAGTTCTTC
v_call: TRBV5-1; j_call: TRBJ2-1; clone_size: -; cdr3_length: 12; d_call: -; cdr3_aa: CASSEIENEQFF; cdr3_nt: TGCGCCAGCAGCGAAATCGAGAATGAGCAGTTCTTC
v_call: TRBV4-3; j_call: TRBJ2-5; clone_size: few; cdr3_length: 16; d_call: TRBD2; cdr3_aa: CASSQGQAGGQETQYF; cdr3_nt: TGCGCCAGCAGCCAAGGACAGGCGGGAGGGCAAGAGACCCAGTACTTC
v_call: TRBV5-1; j_call: TRBJ2-5; clone_size: -; cdr3_length: 13; d_call: -; cdr3_aa: CASSGGPKETQYF; cdr3_nt: TGCGCCAGCAGCGGGGGCCCTAAAGAGACCCAGTACTTC
v_call: TRBV10-3; j_call: TRBJ2-7; clone_size: -; cdr3_length: 14; d_call: -; cdr3_aa: CAISGPSGYYEQYF; cdr3_nt: TGTGCCATCAGTGGACCCTCTGGTTACTACGAGCAGTACTTC
v_call: TRBV27; j_call: TRBJ2-1; clone_size: -; cdr3_length: 15; d_call: -; cdr3_aa: CASSLTLVGYNEQFF; cdr3_nt: TGTGCCAGCAGTTTAACCCTAGTGGGCTACAATGAGCAGTTCTTC
v_call: TRBV7-8; j_call: TRBJ1-6; clone_size: few; cdr3_length: 17; d_call: TRBD1; cdr3_aa: CASSSRLLGQHNSPLHF; cdr3_nt: TGTGCCAGCAGCTCCCGTCTATTGGGACAGCACAATTCACCCCTCCACTTT
v_call: TRBV5-6; j_call: TRBJ2-7; clone_size: few; cdr3_length: 13; d_call: TRBD1; cdr3_aa: CASSFYRGSEQYF; cdr3_nt: TGTGCCAGCAGCTTTTACAGGGGGAGCGAGCAGTACTTC